This note documents a single T cell receptor (beta chain) sequence. These data belong to a study of blood T cell repertoires in COVID-19. The germline V and J ends were trimmed by 4 bases and 5 bases, with 21 bases remaining between them. Germline values: CDR1 SGHNT, CDR2 YYREEE (reference sequence). This CDR3 contains 16 residues. Libraries were prepared by immunoSEQ multiplex PCR; TCRdb keeps only in-frame clonotypes and omits some of them. The sample consists of roughly 20,000 clones, about 83% of them appearing once. The source of this sequence is a human donor in a cohort sampled during active COVID-19. Sequencing was performed on peripheral blood. The V call is TRBV5-4, the J call TRBJ1-1, with D possibly TRBD1 on 5 matching bases. This chain's CDR3 is CASSTIGDSEGTEAFF. The CDR3 bases are TGTGCCAGCAGCACCATCGGAGACAGTGAAGGGACTGAAGCTTTCTTT.